The rows below give T cell receptor beta chains drawn from one sample of a study of shared clonotypes between healthy human individuals. The repertoire was sequenced with immunoSEQ multiplex PCR; TCRdb's copy has only in-frame clones and lacks some. The sample has around 1 million clones, more than 75% seen once. The sequencing sample was made of memory CD4+ T cells sorted from blood. These receptors were taken from a man between 18 and 35 years old in good health. CDR3s include the opening cysteine and the closing phenylalanine or tryptophan. The D gene is left open where the match is weak. Clone size appears in some rows only: once, few, many, or a class for an expanded clone.

abundance,d_gene,v_gene,j_gene,CDR3nt,CDR3aa
-,TRBD1,TRBV28,TRBJ1-4,TGTGCCAGCAGTGCGCAGGGGGCGGGAGATGAAAAACTGTTTTTT,CASSAQGAGDEKLFF
few,-,TRBV11-2,TRBJ2-1,TGTGCCAGCAGCTTACAGGATAGCGTAAACAATGAGCAGTTCTTC,CASSLQDSVNNEQFF
-,TRBD1,TRBV19,TRBJ2-3,TGTGCCAGTAGTAGGGACAGGGGGAGCACAGATACGCAGTATTTT,CASSRDRGSTDTQYF
-,-,TRBV11-3,TRBJ2-3,TGTGCCAGCAGCCGTGGGAGCACAGATACGCAGTATTTT,CASSRGSTDTQYF
-,TRBD1,TRBV18,TRBJ2-5,TGTGCCAGCTCACCATCGACAGGGGGCGGAAAAGAGACCCAGTACTTC,CASSPSTGGGKETQYF
once,TRBD2,TRBV9,TRBJ2-3,TGTGCCAGCAGCGTAGCCCCGGCTAGCGGGGGAACAGATACGCAGTATTTT,CASSVAPASGGTDTQYF
-,TRBD1,TRBV30,TRBJ1-2,TGTGCCTGGAGTGTAGATGGGGGACAGGGGGCCCGTGGCTACACCTTC,CAWSVDGGQGARGYTF
-,-,TRBV4-1,TRBJ2-7,TGCGCCAGCAGCCGCTACCCGACAGGTTCCAGCTCCTACGAGCAGTACTTC,CASSRYPTGSSSYEQYF
-,-,TRBV9,TRBJ1-1,TGTGCCAGCAGCGTAGCCCCCGGTGGGAACACTGAAGCTTTCTTT,CASSVAPGGNTEAFF
-,-,TRBV13,TRBJ1-1,TGTGCCAGCAGCCGCGGCTCATTGACTGAAGCTTTCTTT,CASSRGSLTEAFF
few,-,TRBV18,TRBJ1-5,TGTGCCAGCTCACCCTCGGGACGGGGCAATCAGCCCCAGCATTTT,CASSPSGRGNQPQHF
-,-,TRBV9,TRBJ2-1,TGTGCCAGCAGCCGCCTTACCAATGAGCAGTTCTTC,CASSRLTNEQFF
-,-,TRBV19,TRBJ1-1,TGTGCCAGTAGTATATCGGCAGGGTTGAACACTGAAGCTTTCTTT,CASSISAGLNTEAFF
few,-,TRBV30,TRBJ1-2,TGTGCCTGGAGGGCAGGGCTAGGGGGCTACACCTTC,CAWRAGLGGYTF
-,TRBD2,TRBV6-1,TRBJ2-7,TGTGCCAGCAGTAGACTAGCGGGAGGACCCTACGAGCAGTACTTC,CASSRLAGGPYEQYF
-,-,TRBV10-1,TRBJ2-1,TGCGCCAGCAGTTTCCAGGGGGGAGATGAGCAGTTCTTC,CASSFQGGDEQFF
once,TRBD2,TRBV5-1,TRBJ2-3,TGCGCCAGCAGCTTGAGGGTGGGACTAGCGTCAGATACGCAGTATTTT,CASSLRVGLASDTQYF
-,-,TRBV7-2,TRBJ2-1,TGTGCCAGCAGCTTACTAGCGAGCACCTACAATGAGCAGTTCTTC,CASSLLASTYNEQFF
few,-,TRBV7-9,TRBJ2-2,TGTGCCAGCAGCTTAGCCTCTGGATTGAGCACCGGGGAGCTGTTTTTT,CASSLASGLSTGELFF
-,-,TRBV28,TRBJ2-7,TGTGCCAGCAGTTCAGGGTCCTACGAGCAGTACTTC,CASSSGSYEQYF
-,-,TRBV5-1,TRBJ1-4,TGCGCCAGCAGCCCGGGATTGACTAATGAAAAACTGTTTTTT,CASSPGLTNEKLFF
-,-,TRBV27,TRBJ1-2,TGTGCCAGCTCGCCGGGCTCAGTGCTTAACTATGGCTACACCTTC,CASSPGSVLNYGYTF
few,TRBD1,TRBV19,TRBJ2-2,TGTGCCAGTATAACAGGGGCGGCGGGTACCGGGGAGCTGTTTTTT,CASITGAAGTGELFF
-,-,TRBV5-6,TRBJ1-3,TGTGCCAGCAGCCGTGGACAGTTCTCTGGAAACACCATATATTTT,CASSRGQFSGNTIYF
-,TRBD1,TRBV6-5,TRBJ1-4,TGTGCCAGCAGTTACCTGGGACAGGGAGGTGAAAAACTGTTTTTT,CASSYLGQGGEKLFF
-,TRBD1,TRBV7-2,TRBJ2-1,TGTGCCAGCAGCTTAGCCCAGGGACAGCTGGGGCAGTTCTTC,CASSLAQGQLGQFF
-,TRBD1,TRBV5-6,TRBJ2-3,TGTGCCAGCAGCCGAGACAGGGGATCCACAGATACGCAGTATTTT,CASSRDRGSTDTQYF
-,-,TRBV7-2,TRBJ2-5,TGTGCCAGCAGCCCGACGGGACCGCGCTCGACAGAGACCCAGTACTTC,CASSPTGPRSTETQYF
few,-,TRBV9,TRBJ1-1,TGTGCCAGCAGCTACCGAGACAGTCACACTGAAGCTTTCTTT,CASSYRDSHTEAFF
few,-,TRBV6-1,TRBJ1-2,TGTGCCAGCAGTGAGCCTGGTTTTAACTATGGCTACACCTTC,CASSEPGFNYGYTF
few,-,TRBV2,TRBJ2-7,TGTGCCAGCAGTGTGGAGGACAACTCCTACGAGCAGTACTTC,CASSVEDNSYEQYF
-,-,TRBV5-1,TRBJ2-2,TGCGCCAGCAGCTTGGGCCCTCAAGGCACCGGGGAGCTGTTTTTT,CASSLGPQGTGELFF
few,-,TRBV6-1,TRBJ2-7,TGTGCCAGCAGTGTTTTCAGCCCCTCCTACGAGCAGTACTTC,CASSVFSPSYEQYF
-,-,TRBV30,TRBJ2-1,TGTGCCTGGAGTGTACGACTCGGTAGTCTCTCGGGCAATGAGCAGTTCTTC,CAWSVRLGSLSGNEQFF
-,TRBD1,TRBV7-3,TRBJ1-4,TGTGCCAGCAGCTTATTGGACAGGGGAACTAATGAAAAACTGTTTTTT,CASSLLDRGTNEKLFF
-,-,TRBV6-5,TRBJ1-5,TGTGCCAGCCAACAGGCTGGCAATCAGCCCCAGCATTTT,CASQQAGNQPQHF
-,TRBD2,TRBV10-3,TRBJ2-1,TGTGCCATGGGAGCGGGAGGGGGCCACAATGAGCAGTTCTTC,CAMGAGGGHNEQFF
-,TRBD2,TRBV4-2,TRBJ2-3,TGTGCCAGCAGCGACACTAGCGGGGCTAGCACAGATACGCAGTATTTT,CASSDTSGASTDTQYF
-,TRBD2,TRBV29-1,TRBJ2-4,TGCAGCGTTGAGACTAGCGGAGCCAAAAACATTCAGTACTTC,CSVETSGAKNIQYF
-,-,TRBV30,TRBJ2-7,TGTGCCTGGAGGTCTACAGACTACCCCGCGAGAGACGAGCAGTACTTC,CAWRSTDYPARDEQYF
-,-,TRBV18,TRBJ2-5,TGTGCCAGCTCACCACCGGGACTCTCCAAGACCCAGTACTTC,CASSPPGLSKTQYF
-,-,TRBV7-2,TRBJ1-5,TGTGCCAGCGGTAGGGACCACAATCAGCCCCAGCATTTT,CASGRDHNQPQHF
-,TRBD1,TRBV13,TRBJ2-7,TGTGCCAGCAGCGCGAGAAGGACAGGGGGATACGAGCAGTACTTC,CASSARRTGGYEQYF
once,TRBD2,TRBV7-3,TRBJ2-5,TGTGCCAGCAGCCCAATAGCGGGGGGCCAAGAGACCCAGTACTTC,CASSPIAGGQETQYF
-,-,TRBV6-5,TRBJ2-5,TGTGCCAGCAGTTATCTCCCAGCGGGCAGGACCCAGTACTTC,CASSYLPAGRTQYF
-,-,TRBV12-5,TRBJ1-3,TGTGCTAGTGCGTTTAGCTCTGGAAACACCATATATTTT,CASAFSSGNTIYF
once,TRBD2,TRBV7-9,TRBJ2-3,TGTGCCAGCACCCGAGCGGGGGACACAGATACGCAGTATTTT,CASTRAGDTDTQYF
-,-,TRBV5-1,TRBJ2-5,TGCGCCAGCACCCGGGACCAAGGGTTTGAGACCCAGTACTTC,CASTRDQGFETQYF
few,TRBD2,TRBV19,TRBJ2-7,TGTGCCAGTAGTATGGGACTAGCGGGAGGTACCTACGAGCAGTACTTC,CASSMGLAGGTYEQYF
few,-,TRBV19,TRBJ1-2,TGTGCCAGTAGGACAGGTCAAGGCGACTATGGCTACACCTTC,CASRTGQGDYGYTF